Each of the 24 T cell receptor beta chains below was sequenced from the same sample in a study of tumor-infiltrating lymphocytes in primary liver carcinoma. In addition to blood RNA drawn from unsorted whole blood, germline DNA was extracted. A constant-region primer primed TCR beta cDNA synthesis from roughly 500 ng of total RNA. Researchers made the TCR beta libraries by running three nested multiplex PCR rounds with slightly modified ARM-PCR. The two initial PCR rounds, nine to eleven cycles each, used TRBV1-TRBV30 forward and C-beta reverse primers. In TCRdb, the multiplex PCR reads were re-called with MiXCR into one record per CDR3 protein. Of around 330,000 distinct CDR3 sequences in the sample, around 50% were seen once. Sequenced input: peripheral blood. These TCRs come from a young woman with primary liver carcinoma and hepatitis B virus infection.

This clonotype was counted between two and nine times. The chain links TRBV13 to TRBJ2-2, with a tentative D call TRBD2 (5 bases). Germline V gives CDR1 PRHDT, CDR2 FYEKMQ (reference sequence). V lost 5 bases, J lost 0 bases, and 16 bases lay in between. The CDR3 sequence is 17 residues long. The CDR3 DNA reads TGTGCCAGCAGCCCCACCCTAGCACAAACGAACACCGGGGAGCTGTTTTTT. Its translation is CASSPTLAQTNTGELFF. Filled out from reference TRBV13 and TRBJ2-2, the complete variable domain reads AAGVIQSPRHLIKEKRETATLKCYPIPRHDTVYWYQQGPGQDPQFLISFYEKMQSDKGSIPDRFSAQQFSDYHSELNMSSLELGDSALYFCASSPTLAQTNTGELFFGEGSRLTVL.

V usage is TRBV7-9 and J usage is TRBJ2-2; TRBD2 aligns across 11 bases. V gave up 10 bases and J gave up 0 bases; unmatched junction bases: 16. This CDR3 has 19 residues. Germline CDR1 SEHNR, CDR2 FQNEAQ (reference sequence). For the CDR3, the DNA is TGTGCCAACGTCATTAATTCGGCTAGCGGGAGGCCGAACACCGGGGAGCTGTTTTTT. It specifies CANVINSASGRPNTGELFF.

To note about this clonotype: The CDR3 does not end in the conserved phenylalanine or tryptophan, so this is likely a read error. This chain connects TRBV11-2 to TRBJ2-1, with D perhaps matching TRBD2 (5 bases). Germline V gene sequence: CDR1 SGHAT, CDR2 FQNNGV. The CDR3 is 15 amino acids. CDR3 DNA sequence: TGTGACAGCAGCTTAGCGTTAGGTCAATCTGGTGAGCAGTTCCTC. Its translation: CDSSLALGQSGEQFL.

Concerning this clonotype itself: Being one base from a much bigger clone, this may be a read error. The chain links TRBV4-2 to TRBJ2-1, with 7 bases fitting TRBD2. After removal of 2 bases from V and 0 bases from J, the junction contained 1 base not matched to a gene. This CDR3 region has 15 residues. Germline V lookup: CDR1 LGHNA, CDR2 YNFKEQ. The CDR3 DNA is TGTGCCAGCAGCCAATCGGGAGGCTCCTACAATGAGCAGTTCTTC. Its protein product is CASSQSGGSYNEQFF.

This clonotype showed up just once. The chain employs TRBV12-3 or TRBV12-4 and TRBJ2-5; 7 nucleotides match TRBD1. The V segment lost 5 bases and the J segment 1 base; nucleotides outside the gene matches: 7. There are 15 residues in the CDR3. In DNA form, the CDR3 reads TGTGCCAGCAGTCTGTGGGGACAGACCCAAGAGACCCAGTACTTC. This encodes CASSLWGQTQETQYF.

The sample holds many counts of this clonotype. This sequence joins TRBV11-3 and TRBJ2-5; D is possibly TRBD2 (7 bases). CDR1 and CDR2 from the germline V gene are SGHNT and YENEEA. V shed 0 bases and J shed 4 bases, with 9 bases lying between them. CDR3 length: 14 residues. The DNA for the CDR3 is TGTGCCAGCAGCTTAGATAGGGGGGGAGAGACCCAGTACTTC. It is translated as CASSLDRGGETQYF.

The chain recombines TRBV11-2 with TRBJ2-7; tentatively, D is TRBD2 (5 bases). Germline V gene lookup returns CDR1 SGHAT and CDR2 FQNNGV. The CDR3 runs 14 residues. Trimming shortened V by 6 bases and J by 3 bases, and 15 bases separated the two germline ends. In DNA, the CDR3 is TGTGCCAGCAGTCCGGGATGGACCAACTACGAGCAGTACTTC. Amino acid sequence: CASSPGWTNYEQYF.

The CDR3 region has the DNA TGCGCCAGCAGCCAAGTCGGGCCCAACTCCTACGAGCAGTACTTC. This gives the protein CASSQVGPNSYEQYF. V is TRBV4-1 and J is TRBJ2-7; D is undetermined. Germline V gene sequence: CDR1 MGHRA, CDR2 YSYEKL. The CDR3 is made up of 15 amino acids. The germline V and J ends were trimmed by 1 base and 0 bases, with 10 bases remaining between them.

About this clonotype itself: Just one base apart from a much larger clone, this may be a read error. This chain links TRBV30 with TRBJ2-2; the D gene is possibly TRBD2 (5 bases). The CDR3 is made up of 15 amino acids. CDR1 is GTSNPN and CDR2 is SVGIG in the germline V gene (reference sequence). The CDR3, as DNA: TGTGCCTGGAGTAGGAGGAGATCGAACAGCGGGGAGCTGTTTTTT. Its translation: CAWSRRRSNSGELFF.

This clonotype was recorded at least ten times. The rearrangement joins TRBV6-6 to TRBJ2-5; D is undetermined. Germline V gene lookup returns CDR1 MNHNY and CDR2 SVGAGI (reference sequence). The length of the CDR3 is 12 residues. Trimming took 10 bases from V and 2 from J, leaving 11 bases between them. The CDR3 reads CAIGFKQETQYF. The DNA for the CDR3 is TGTGCCATCGGCTTTAAACAAGAGACCCAGTACTTC.

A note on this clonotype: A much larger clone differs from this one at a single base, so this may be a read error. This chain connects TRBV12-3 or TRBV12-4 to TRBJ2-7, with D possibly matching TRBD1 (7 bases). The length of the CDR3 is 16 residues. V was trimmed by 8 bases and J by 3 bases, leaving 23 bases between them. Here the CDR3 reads CASGPTQGGAHYEQYF. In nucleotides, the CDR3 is TGTGCCAGCGGCCCAACCCAGGGGGGAGCCCACTACGAGCAGTACTTC.

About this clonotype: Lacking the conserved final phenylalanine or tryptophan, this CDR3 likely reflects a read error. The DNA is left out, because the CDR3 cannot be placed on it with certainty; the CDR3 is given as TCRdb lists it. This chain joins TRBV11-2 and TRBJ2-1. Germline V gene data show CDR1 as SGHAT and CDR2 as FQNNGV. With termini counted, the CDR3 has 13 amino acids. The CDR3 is CASSLEPYNEQFS.

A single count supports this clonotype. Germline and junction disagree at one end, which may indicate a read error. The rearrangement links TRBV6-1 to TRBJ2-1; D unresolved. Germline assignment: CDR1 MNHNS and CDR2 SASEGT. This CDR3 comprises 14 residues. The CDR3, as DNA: TGTGCCAGCAGTGAAGGAGGCGAGACGAATGAGCAGTCCTTC. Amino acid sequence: CASSEGGETNEQSF.

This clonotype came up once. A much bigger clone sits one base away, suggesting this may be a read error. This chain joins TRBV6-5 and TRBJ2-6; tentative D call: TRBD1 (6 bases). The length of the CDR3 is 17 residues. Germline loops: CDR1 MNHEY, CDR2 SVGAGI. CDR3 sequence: CASSQLSGALVPNVLSF. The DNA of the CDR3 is TGTGCCAGCAGCCAACTATCAGGGGCACTGGTACCCAACGTCCTGTCTTTC.

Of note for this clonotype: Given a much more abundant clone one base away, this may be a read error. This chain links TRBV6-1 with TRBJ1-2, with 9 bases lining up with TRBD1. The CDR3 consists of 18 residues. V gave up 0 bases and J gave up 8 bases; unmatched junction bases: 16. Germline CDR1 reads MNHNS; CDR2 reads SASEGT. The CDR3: CASSEALRGQGVFGGYTF. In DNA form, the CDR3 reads TGTGCCAGCAGTGAAGCGCTGAGGGGACAGGGAGTATTCGGGGGCTACACCTTC.

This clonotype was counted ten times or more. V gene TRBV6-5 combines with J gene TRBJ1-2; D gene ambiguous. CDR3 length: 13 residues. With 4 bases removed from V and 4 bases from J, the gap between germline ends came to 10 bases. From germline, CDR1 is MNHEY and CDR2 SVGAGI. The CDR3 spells CASSWTAFYGYTF. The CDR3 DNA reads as TGTGCCAGCAGTTGGACCGCCTTCTATGGCTACACCTTC.

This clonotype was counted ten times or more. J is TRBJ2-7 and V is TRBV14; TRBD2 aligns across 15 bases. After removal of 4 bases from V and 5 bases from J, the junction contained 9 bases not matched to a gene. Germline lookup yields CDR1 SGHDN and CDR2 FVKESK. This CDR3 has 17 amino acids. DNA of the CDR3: TGTGCCAGCAGCCCCATCCTGGGACTAGCGGGAGGTAACGAGCAGTACTTC. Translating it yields CASSPILGLAGGNEQYF.

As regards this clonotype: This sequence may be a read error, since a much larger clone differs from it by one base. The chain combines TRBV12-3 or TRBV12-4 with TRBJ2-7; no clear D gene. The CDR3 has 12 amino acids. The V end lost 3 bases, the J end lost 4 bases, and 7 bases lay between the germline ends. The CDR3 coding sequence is TGTGCCAGCAGTTTCGGGCGGTACGAGCAGTACTTC. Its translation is CASSFGRYEQYF.

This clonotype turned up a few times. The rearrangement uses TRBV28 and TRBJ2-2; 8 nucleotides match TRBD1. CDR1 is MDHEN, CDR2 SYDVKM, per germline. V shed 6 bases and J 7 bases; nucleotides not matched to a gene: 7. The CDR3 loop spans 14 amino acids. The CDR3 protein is CASRRTGTIGELFF. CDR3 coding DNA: TGTGCCAGCAGGCGGACAGGGACGATCGGGGAGCTGTTTTTT.

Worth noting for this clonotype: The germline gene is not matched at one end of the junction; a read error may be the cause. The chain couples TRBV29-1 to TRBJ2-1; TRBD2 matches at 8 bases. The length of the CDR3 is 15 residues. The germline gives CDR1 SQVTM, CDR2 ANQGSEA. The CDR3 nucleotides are TGCAGCATTGAAGGTACCGGGAGGGGTAGGAATGAGCAGTTCTTC. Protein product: CSIEGTGRGRNEQFF.

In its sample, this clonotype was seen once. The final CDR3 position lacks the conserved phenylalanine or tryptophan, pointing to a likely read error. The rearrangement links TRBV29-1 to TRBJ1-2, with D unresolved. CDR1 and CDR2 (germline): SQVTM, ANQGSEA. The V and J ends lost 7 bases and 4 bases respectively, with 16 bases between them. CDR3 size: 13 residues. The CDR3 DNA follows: TGCAGCGCCGGCTTAGGGATTAGCTATGGCTACACCCTC. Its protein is CSAGLGISYGYTL.

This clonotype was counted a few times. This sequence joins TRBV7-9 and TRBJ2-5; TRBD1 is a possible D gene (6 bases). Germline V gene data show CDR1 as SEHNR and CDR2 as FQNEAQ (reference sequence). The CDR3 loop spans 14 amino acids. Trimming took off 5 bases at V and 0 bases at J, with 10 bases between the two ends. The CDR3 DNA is TGTGCCAGCAGCGCCCGGGACAACCAAGAGACCCAGTACTTC. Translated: CASSARDNQETQYF. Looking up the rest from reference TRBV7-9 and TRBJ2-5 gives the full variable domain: DTGVSQNPRHKITKRGQNVTFRCDPISEHNRLYWYRQTLGQGPEFLTYFQNEAQLEKSRLLSDRFSAERPKGSFSTLEIQRTEQGDSAMYLCASSARDNQETQYFGPGTRLLVL.

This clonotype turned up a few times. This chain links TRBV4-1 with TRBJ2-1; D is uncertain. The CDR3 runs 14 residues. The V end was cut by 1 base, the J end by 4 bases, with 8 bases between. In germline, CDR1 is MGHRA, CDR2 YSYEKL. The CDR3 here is CASSQGSSYNEQFF. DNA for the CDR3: TGCGCCAGCAGCCAAGGCAGCTCTTACAATGAGCAGTTCTTC.

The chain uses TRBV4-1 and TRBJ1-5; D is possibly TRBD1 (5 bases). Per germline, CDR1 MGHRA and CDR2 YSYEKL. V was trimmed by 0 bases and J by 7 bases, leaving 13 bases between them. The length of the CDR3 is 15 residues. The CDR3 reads CASSQEEQARQPQHF. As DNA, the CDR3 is TGCGCCAGCAGCCAAGAGGAACAGGCGCGGCAGCCCCAGCATTTT.